This entry describes one T cell receptor (beta chain). Its antigen is unidentified. The sample comes from a study of cytomegalovirus exposure and HLA in healthy donors. Findings and limits, study-wide: Presence/absence results assume similar sequencing depth per donor, which may not hold. Cytomegalovirus status, reportedly, was diagnosed with high specificity and sensitivity by the classifier. It was likely that a cluster of highly shared sequence variants was a sequencing artifact.

This PCR relied on a set of 60 Vbeta primers and 13 Jbeta primers. Libraries were prepared by immunoSEQ multiplex PCR; TCRdb keeps only in-frame clonotypes and omits some of them. The table has under 250,000 clones, approximately 82% seen once. Healthy bone marrow donors supplied every sample. The clonotype was recovered from a woman in her forties or fifties in good health and CMV-seropositive. The material sequenced was PBMCs.

The CDR3: CASSADRSSYNEQFF. The CDR3 coding sequence is TGTGCCAGCAGCGCCGACAGAAGCTCCTACAATGAGCAGTTCTTC. The J gene is TRBJ2-1, the V gene TRBV7-2; possibly TRBD1 for D (5 bases). The CDR3 has 15 residues. In germline, CDR1 is SGHTA, CDR2 FQGNSA. V lost 5 bases and J 0 bases, leaving 11 bases between the germline ends.